These T cell receptor beta chains were read from a single sample in a study of regulatory T cells in long-lasting Graves disease. TCRdb itself ran the multiplex PCR reads through MiXCR, one entry per CDR3 protein. The data hold around 400,000 distinct CDR3 sequences, with 20% to 30% observed a single time. The source was peripheral blood mononuclear cells (PBMCs), collected when the disease was refractory, from a patient treated with antithyroid drugs. The receptor source for this set is a female donor with Graves disease. The CDR3 runs from the conserved cysteine through the conserved F or W. The D gene is left open where the match is weak. Some rows mark clone size as missing; the rest say once, few, many or name a class of expanded clone.

CASSPGGLAGEFF TGTGCCAGCAGCCCAGGGGGACTAGCGGGGGAGTTCTTC TRBJ2-1 TRBV6-1 TRBD2 few
CASSRDRVLPQHF TGTGCCAGCAGCCGGGACAGGGTGCTGCCCCAGCATTTT TRBJ1-5 TRBV28 TRBD1 many
CASSMDGMNTEAFF TGCGCCAGCAGCATGGACGGAATGAACACTGAAGCTTTCTTT TRBJ1-1 TRBV5-1 - -
CASSPTGDSYEQYF TGTGCCAGCAGCCCTACAGGGGACTCCTACGAGCAGTACTTC TRBJ2-7 TRBV7-3 TRBD1 few
CAISELLGPNTEAFF TGTGCCATCAGTGAGCTTTTGGGTCCGAACACTGAAGCTTTCTTT TRBJ1-1 TRBV10-3 - many
CASSRTGSDTDTQYF TGTGCCAGCAGCAGGACAGGGAGTGATACAGATACGCAGTATTTT TRBJ2-3 TRBV6-1 TRBD1 -
CATSDIDRVPHSGANVLTF TGTGCCACCAGTGATATAGACAGGGTTCCCCACTCTGGGGCCAACGTCCTGACTTTC TRBJ2-6 TRBV24-1 TRBD1 few
CASSVGIPAAYEQYF TGTGCCAGCAGCGTCGGGATCCCGGCTGCCTACGAGCAGTACTTC TRBJ2-7 TRBV9 - -
CAWDGDQETQYF TGTGCCTGGGACGGAGACCAAGAGACCCAGTACTTC TRBJ2-5 TRBV30 - many
CASSGTGSNTEAFF TGTGCCAGCAGCGGGACAGGATCGAACACTGAAGCTTTCTTT TRBJ1-1 TRBV5-4 TRBD1 -
CVISEGGGYTF TGTGTCATCAGTGAAGGGGGGGGCTACACCTTC TRBJ1-2 TRBV10-3 - -
CSASRLASTNEQFF TGCAGTGCTAGCCGACTAGCGTCCACAAATGAGCAGTTCTTC TRBJ2-1 TRBV20-1 TRBD2 few
CASRPQGGNQPQHF TGTGCCAGCAGACCTCAGGGTGGCAATCAGCCCCAGCATTTT TRBJ1-5 TRBV6-1 - few
CATSDSRTGGYEQYF TGTGCCACCAGTGACTCTAGGACAGGGGGATACGAGCAGTACTTC TRBJ2-7 TRBV24-1 TRBD1 few
CASSAPGQGYIIQGYTF TGTGCCAGCAGCGCCCCCGGACAGGGATATATTATTCAGGGCTACACCTTC TRBJ1-2 TRBV7-9 TRBD1 -
CASSYSGQTYSPLHF TGTGCCAGCAGTTACTCCGGACAGACTTATTCACCCCTCCACTTT TRBJ1-6 TRBV6-2/TRBV6-3 - many
CASSGPQASGANYGYTF TGTGCCAGCAGTGGACCACAGGCGTCAGGAGCTAACTATGGCTACACCTTC TRBJ1-2 TRBV6-1 - many
CASSQGPQGETEAFF TGTGCCAGCAGCCAAGGTCCCCAGGGGGAAACTGAAGCTTTCTTT TRBJ1-1 TRBV14 TRBD1 -
CASSLKAGPETQYF TGTGCCAGCAGCTTAAAGGCAGGTCCGGAGACCCAGTACTTC TRBJ2-5 TRBV7-3 - few
CASSVVQGAAKNIQYF TGTGCCAGCAGCGTAGTACAGGGGGCAGCCAAAAACATTCAGTACTTC TRBJ2-4 TRBV11-2 TRBD1 many
CSAAAREGGGYTF TGCAGTGCCGCCGCCAGGGAGGGAGGCGGCTACACCTTC TRBJ1-2 TRBV20-1 - -
CASSVISSYNSPLHF TGTGCCAGCAGTGTAATTAGCTCCTATAATTCACCCCTCCACTTT TRBJ1-6 TRBV6-1 - -
CASSFLNKVGQPQHF TGTGCCAGCAGTTTTCTGAATAAGGTCGGACAGCCCCAGCATTTT TRBJ1-5 TRBV12-3/TRBV12-4 - -
CASSEGFRANYGYTF TGTGCCAGCAGTGAAGGGTTTAGGGCTAACTATGGCTACACCTTC TRBJ1-2 TRBV2 - many
CASSPDPPVGELFF TGTGCTAGCAGCCCCGACCCACCCGTGGGGGAGCTGTTTTTT TRBJ2-2 TRBV7-7 - -
CSASSGGEQYF TGCAGTGCTTCCTCCGGGGGAGAGCAGTACTTC TRBJ2-7 TRBV20-1 - few
CASSVEVSGKTGELFF TGTGCCAGCAGCGTAGAGGTTAGCGGGAAGACCGGGGAGCTGTTTTTT TRBJ2-2 TRBV9 TRBD2 few
CASSSGLGTDTQYF TGTGCCAGCAGCTCCGGACTGGGAACAGATACGCAGTATTTT TRBJ2-3 TRBV11-2 - -
CASSRTGVFQPQHF TGTGCCAGCAGTCGGACAGGGGTTTTTCAGCCCCAGCATTTT TRBJ1-5 TRBV27 TRBD1 -
CASSFGLAGSGELFF TGCGCCAGCAGCTTCGGACTAGCGGGCTCCGGGGAGCTGTTTTTT TRBJ2-2 TRBV5-1 TRBD2 -
CASSKKIYEQYF TGTGCCAGCAGCAAGAAGATCTACGAGCAGTACTTC TRBJ2-7 TRBV28 - many
CASSYSYRVRSYEQYF TGTGCCAGCAGTTACTCGTACAGGGTGAGGTCCTACGAGCAGTACTTC TRBJ2-7 TRBV6-6 - -
CASSYGGPGELFF TGTGCCAGCAGTTACGGGGGACCCGGGGAGCTGTTTTTT TRBJ2-2 TRBV6-5 - -
CASSLPDSYGYTF TGTGCCAGCAGTCTCCCAGACAGCTATGGCTACACCTTC TRBJ1-2 TRBV12-3/TRBV12-4 - few
CASSPQGGGTEAFF TGTGCCAGCAGCCCCCAAGGGGGCGGCACTGAAGCTTTCTTT TRBJ1-1 TRBV28 TRBD1 many